The 2 T cell receptor beta chains given below trace back to one sample, sequenced in a study of long-term antiretroviral therapy in people with HIV. Version v3.0 of the immunoSEQ assay ran at survey level. Produced via immunoSEQ multiplex PCR; TCRdb's table is partial and in-frame only. This table has about 39,000 clones, 85% appearing once. The material sequenced was unsorted PBMCs, taken 3.1 years after starting antiretroviral therapy. The receptors were sampled from a woman in her 50s with HIV.

The chain is built from TRBV11-2 and TRBJ1-1, with D unresolved. Germline loops: CDR1 SGHAT, CDR2 FQNNGV. V lost 0 bases to trimming and J lost 4 bases, with 12 bases between them. CDR3 length: 15 amino acids. CDR3 loop: CASSLDLGWGTEAFF. The CDR3 DNA reads TGTGCCAGCAGCTTAGATTTAGGGTGGGGCACTGAAGCTTTCTTT.

This sequence joins TRBV4-2 and TRBJ1-2; TRBD1 might be the D (6 bases). Trimming cost V 1 base and J 8 bases, with 14 bases left between them. The CDR3 sequence is 14 residues long. Germline V CDR1 and CDR2: LGHNA, YNFKEQ. CDR3 sequence (DNA): TGTGCCAGCAGCCAAGTCGGGCAGGGGAAGGGCTACACCTTC. As protein: CASSQVGQGKGYTF.